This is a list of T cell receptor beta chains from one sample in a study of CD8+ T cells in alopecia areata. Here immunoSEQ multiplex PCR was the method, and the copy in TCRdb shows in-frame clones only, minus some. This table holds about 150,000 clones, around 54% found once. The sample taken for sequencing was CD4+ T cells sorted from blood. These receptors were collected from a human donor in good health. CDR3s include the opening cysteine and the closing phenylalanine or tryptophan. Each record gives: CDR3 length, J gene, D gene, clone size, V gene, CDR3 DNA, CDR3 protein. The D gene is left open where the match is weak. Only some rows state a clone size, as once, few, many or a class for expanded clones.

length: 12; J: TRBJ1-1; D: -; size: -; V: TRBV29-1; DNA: TGCAGCTCCGGACGGCAGAACACTGAAGCTTTCTTT; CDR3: CSSGRQNTEAFF
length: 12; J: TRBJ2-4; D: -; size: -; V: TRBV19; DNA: TGTGCCAGTAAAGGGATTTGGAACATTCAGTACTTC; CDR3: CASKGIWNIQYF
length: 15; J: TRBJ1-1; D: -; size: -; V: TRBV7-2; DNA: TGTGCCAGCAGCTTAGAGGCCAGGCCGAACACTGAAGCTTTCTTT; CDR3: CASSLEARPNTEAFF
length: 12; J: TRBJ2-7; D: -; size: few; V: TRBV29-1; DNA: TGCAGCGTTGAAGATTCAGCCTACGAGCAGTACTTC; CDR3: CSVEDSAYEQYF
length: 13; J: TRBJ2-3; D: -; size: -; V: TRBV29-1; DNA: TGCAGCGTTGGAGAGGGAAGCACAGATACGCAGTATTTT; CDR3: CSVGEGSTDTQYF
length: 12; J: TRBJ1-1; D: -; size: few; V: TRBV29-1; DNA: TGCAGCGGCGGTCGGGGAAGCACTGAAGCTTTCTTT; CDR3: CSGGRGSTEAFF
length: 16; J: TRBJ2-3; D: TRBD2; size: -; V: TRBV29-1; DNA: TGCAGCGTTGAAGATCCACTACTAGCGGGTATAGATACGCAGTATTTT; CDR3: CSVEDPLLAGIDTQYF
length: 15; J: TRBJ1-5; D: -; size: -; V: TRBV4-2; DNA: TGTGCCAGCAGCCAAGGAGGGGATAGCGATCAGCCCCAGCATTTT; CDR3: CASSQGGDSDQPQHF
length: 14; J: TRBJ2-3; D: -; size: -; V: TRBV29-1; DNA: TGCAGCGTAGGACTCGTTTCTAGCACAGATACGCAGTATTTT; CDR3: CSVGLVSSTDTQYF
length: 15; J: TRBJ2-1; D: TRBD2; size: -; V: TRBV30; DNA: TGTGCCTGGAGTGTACCTAGCGGGAGATTCAATGAGCAGTTCTTC; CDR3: CAWSVPSGRFNEQFF
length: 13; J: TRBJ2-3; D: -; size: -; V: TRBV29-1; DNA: TGCAGCGTTGGCCCGGGGGTCACAGATACGCAGTATTTT; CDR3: CSVGPGVTDTQYF
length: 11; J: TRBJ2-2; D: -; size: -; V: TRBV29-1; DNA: TGCAGCGTCGGAGACACCGGGGAGCTGTTTTTT; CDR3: CSVGDTGELFF
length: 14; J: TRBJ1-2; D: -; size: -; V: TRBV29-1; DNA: TGCAGCGTTGAAGATCATCAGGGAACCTATGGCTACACCTTC; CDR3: CSVEDHQGTYGYTF
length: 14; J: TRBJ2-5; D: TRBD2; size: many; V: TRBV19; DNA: TGTGCCAGTAGTTGGACTAGCGGGACGAAGACCCAGTACTTC; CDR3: CASSWTSGTKTQYF
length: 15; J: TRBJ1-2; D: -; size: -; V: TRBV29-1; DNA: TGCAGCGTTGATTACAGGGCAACCTCTAACTATGGCTACACCTTC; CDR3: CSVDYRATSNYGYTF
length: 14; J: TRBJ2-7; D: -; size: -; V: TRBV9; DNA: TGTGCCAGCAGCCCTCGGGCAGGAGGATACGAGCAGTACTTC; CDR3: CASSPRAGGYEQYF
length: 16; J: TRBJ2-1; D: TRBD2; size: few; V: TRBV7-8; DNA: TGTGCCAGCAGCTTCGTAGCGGGAGGGCCAACGGATGAGCAGTTCTTC; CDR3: CASSFVAGGPTDEQFF
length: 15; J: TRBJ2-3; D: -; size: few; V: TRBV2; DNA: TGTGCCAGCAGCGCTGAGGGGCTAGCTACAGATACGCAGTATTTT; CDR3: CASSAEGLATDTQYF
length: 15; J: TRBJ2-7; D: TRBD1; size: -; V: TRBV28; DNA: TGTGCCAGCAGTCCACCGGGACAGGGATCGGGTGAGCAGTACTTC; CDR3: CASSPPGQGSGEQYF
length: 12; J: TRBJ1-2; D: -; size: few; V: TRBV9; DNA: TGTGCCAGCAGCCCCGGGACGGGTGGCTACACCTTC; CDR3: CASSPGTGGYTF
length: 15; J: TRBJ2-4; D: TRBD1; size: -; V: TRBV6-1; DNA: TGTGCCAGCAGTGTAGGGGGCGGTGAGAAAAACATTCAGTACTTC; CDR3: CASSVGGGEKNIQYF
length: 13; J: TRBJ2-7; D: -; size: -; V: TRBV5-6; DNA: TGTGCCAGCAGCTTGAAGGAATCCTACGAGCAGTACTTC; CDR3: CASSLKESYEQYF
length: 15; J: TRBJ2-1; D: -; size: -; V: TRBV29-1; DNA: TGCAGCGTGGACCTTGGGGCGGGATTCAACAATGAGCAGTTCTTC; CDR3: CSVDLGAGFNNEQFF
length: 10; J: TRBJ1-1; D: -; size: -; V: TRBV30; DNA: TGTGCCTGGAGTGAACCTGAAGCTTTCTTT; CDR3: CAWSEPEAFF
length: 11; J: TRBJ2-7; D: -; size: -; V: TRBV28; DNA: TGTGCCAGCCGCGGGGTCTACGAGCAGTACTTC; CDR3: CASRGVYEQYF
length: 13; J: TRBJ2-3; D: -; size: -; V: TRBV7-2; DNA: TGTGCCAGCAGCTCGAGGGGGGCAGATACGCAGTATTTT; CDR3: CASSSRGADTQYF
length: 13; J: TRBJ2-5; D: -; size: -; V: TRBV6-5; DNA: TGTGCCAGCAGTAAATCAGGGGAGGGGACCCAGTACTTC; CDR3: CASSKSGEGTQYF
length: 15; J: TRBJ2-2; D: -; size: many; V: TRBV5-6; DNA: TGTGCCAGCAGCTTGGAAAGCGGGAACACCGGGGAGCTGTTTTTT; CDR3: CASSLESGNTGELFF
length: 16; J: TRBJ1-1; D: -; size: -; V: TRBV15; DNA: TGTGCCACCAGCAGAGATGTATGGGGGGTTTTTACTGAAGCTTTCTTT; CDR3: CATSRDVWGVFTEAFF
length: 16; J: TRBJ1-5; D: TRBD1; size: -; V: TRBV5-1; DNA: TGCGCCAGCAGCCCAACAGGGGGTCGAAGCAATCAGCCCCAGCATTTT; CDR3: CASSPTGGRSNQPQHF
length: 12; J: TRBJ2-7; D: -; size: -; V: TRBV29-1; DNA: TGCAGCGTTCGTCAGGGTCCCTACGAGCAGTACTTC; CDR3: CSVRQGPYEQYF
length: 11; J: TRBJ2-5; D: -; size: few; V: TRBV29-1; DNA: TGCAGCGTTGGCCCACAAGAGACCCAGTACTTC; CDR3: CSVGPQETQYF
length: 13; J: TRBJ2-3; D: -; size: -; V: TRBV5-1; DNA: TGCGCCAGCAGCTTGGAGCCTATGGATACGCAGTATTTT; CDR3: CASSLEPMDTQYF
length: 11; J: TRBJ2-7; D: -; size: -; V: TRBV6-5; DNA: TGTGCCAGCAGTTACCTCCTCGAGCAGTACTTC; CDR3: CASSYLLEQYF
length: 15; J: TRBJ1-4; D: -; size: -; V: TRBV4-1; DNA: TGCGCCAGCAGCTCCCAGGGTACAACTAATGAAAAACTGTTTTTT; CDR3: CASSSQGTTNEKLFF
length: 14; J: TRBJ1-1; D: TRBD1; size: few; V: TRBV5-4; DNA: TGTGCCAGCAGCATGGGACAGACGAACACTGAAGCTTTCTTT; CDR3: CASSMGQTNTEAFF
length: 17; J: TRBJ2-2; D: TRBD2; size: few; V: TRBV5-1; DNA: TGCGCCAGCAGCGTCACGGGACTAGCGGTAACCACCGGGGAGCTGTTTTTT; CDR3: CASSVTGLAVTTGELFF
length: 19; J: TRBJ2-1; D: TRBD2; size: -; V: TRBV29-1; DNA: TGCAGCGTTGACTCTCCGTGGGGACTAGCGTCGAGCTCCTACAATGAGCAGTTCTTC; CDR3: CSVDSPWGLASSSYNEQFF